This TCR beta chain was observed in a study of blood T cell repertoires in COVID-19. Produced via immunoSEQ multiplex PCR; TCRdb's table is partial and in-frame only. The data show approximately 170,000 clones, about 88% seen once. Individuals drawn from under 30 US areas were about 18 to 100 years old. Participants reported their clinical history, and cohort assignment relied on those reports. Germline values: CDR1 MNHEY, CDR2 SMNVEV (reference sequence). The CDR3 covers 12 residues. This TCR was sampled from a woman in her 30s who had recovered from COVID-19. V is TRBV27 and J is TRBJ1-1; TRBD1 might be the D (6 bases). Sequences were obtained from PBMCs or T cells enriched from blood (not recorded which). CDR3 DNA sequence: TGTGTGACCAGCAATAGGGGGACTGAAGCTTTCTTT. Translation: CVTSNRGTEAFF.